Listed here are 8 T cell receptor beta chains from one sample, sequenced in a study of blood T cell repertoires in COVID-19. The assay was immunoSEQ multiplex PCR, and TCRdb's table has in-frame clones only and misses some. The sample lists 55,000 to 80,000 clones, more than 75% occurring once. Sequencing used peripheral blood. These receptors all stem from a human donor in a cohort sampled during active COVID-19.

The chain has TRBV18 and TRBJ2-7; TRBD2 matches 11 bases. From germline, CDR1 is KGHSH and CDR2 LQKENI. The CDR3 covers 15 residues. J was trimmed by 4 bases and V by 5 bases; bases with no gene match: 7. The CDR3 coding sequence is TGTGCCAGCTCAATCGGTAGCGGGAGGGATTACGAGCAGTACTTC. It is translated as CASSIGSGRDYEQYF.

V and J are TRBV27 and TRBJ2-5; 9 bases match TRBD2. The CDR3 sequence is 19 residues long. Germline V lookup: CDR1 MNHEY, CDR2 SMNVEV (reference sequence). V shed 2 bases, J shed 0 bases, and the junction held 13 bases outside the gene matches. The CDR3 coding sequence is TGTGCCAGCAGTTTAAACTGGCTCGCGGGAGGGCCGCACCAAGAGACCCAGTACTTC. Residues: CASSLNWLAGGPHQETQYF.

The J gene is TRBJ1-1, the V gene TRBV3-1 (or the pseudogene TRBV3-2); the match to TRBD1 covers 8 bases. Trimming cost V 6 bases and J 5 bases; bases outside gene matches: 8. CDR1 is LGHDT, CDR2 YNNKEL, per germline (reference sequence). The CDR3 is made up of 14 amino acids. CDR3 sequence reads: CASRPTGGGTEAFF. In nucleotides, the CDR3 is TGTGCCAGCAGGCCCACAGGGGGGGGGACTGAAGCTTTCTTT.

This clone was seen a handful of times. The V gene is TRBV7-8, the J gene TRBJ2-7, with 7 positions matching TRBD2. The CDR3 sequence is 14 residues long. With 3 bases clipped from V and 4 bases from J, the junction kept 6 bases outside the gene matches. Germline CDR1 and CDR2: SGHVS and FQNEAQ. The CDR3 region is CASSFGQRGYEQYF. The CDR3 region has the DNA TGTGCCAGCAGCTTTGGCCAGCGGGGTTACGAGCAGTACTTC.

Concerning this clone itself: In the same sample, other DNA sequences code for this CDR3. J is TRBJ2-7 and V is TRBV3-1 (or the pseudogene TRBV3-2); 13 bases line up with TRBD2. Germline V gives CDR1 LGHDT, CDR2 YNNKEL (reference sequence). After removal of 4 bases from V and 3 bases from J, the junction contained 3 bases not matched to a gene. CDR3 length equals 15 residues. This CDR3 reads CASSPWTSGSYEQYF. The CDR3 coding sequence is TGTGCCAGCAGCCCTTGGACTAGCGGGAGCTACGAGCAGTACTTC.

The J gene is TRBJ2-7, the V gene TRBV28; TRBD1 matches at 9 bases. Germline CDR1 reads MDHEN; CDR2 reads SYDVKM. The CDR3 runs 16 residues. Trimming at V came to 5 bases and at J to 2 bases, leaving 10 bases not matched to a gene. The CDR3, as DNA: TGTGCCAGCAGTACTCCCGACAGGGGGACAGCCTACGAGCAGTACTTC. Its translation is CASSTPDRGTAYEQYF.

The chain carries TRBV27 and TRBJ1-2, with TRBD1 identical over 8 bases. This CDR3 is built from 13 residues. The J segment lost 8 bases and the V segment lost 6 bases, leaving 8 bases of the junction unmatched. In germline, CDR1 is MNHEY, CDR2 SMNVEV (reference sequence). The CDR3 here is CASSRQGAGGYTF. The CDR3 nucleotides are TGTGCCAGCAGCCGGCAGGGGGCGGGGGGCTACACCTTC.

The rearrangement joins TRBV7-2 to TRBJ2-1, with TRBD2 matching 15 bases. This CDR3 spans 17 amino acids. CDR1 and CDR2 from the germline V gene are SGHTA and FQGNSA. J gave up 8 bases and V 5 bases, and 10 bases lay outside the gene matches. The CDR3 DNA reads TGTGCCAGCAGCCCAGGACTAGCGGGAGGGCCTCAAGATGAGCAGTTCTTC. This codes for CASSPGLAGGPQDEQFF.